What follows are 29 T cell receptor beta chains derived from one specimen sequenced in a study of blood T cells in healthy people across ages. A second PCR, run for about 6 to 12 cycles, used a sample-barcoded 5' primer plus a J-beta primer mix. TCRdb ran MiXCR on the 5' RACE reads and lists one entry per CDR3 protein. The table records some 1.5 million distinct CDR3 sequences, roughly 27% of them present only once. The sample taken for sequencing was blood. Source of these receptors: a woman aged 25 to 39 in good health.

The chain is built from TRBV29-1 and TRBJ2-7; the D gene is possibly TRBD1 (6 bases). V was cut by 2 bases and J by 2 bases, with 10 bases left in between. CDR1 is SQVTM, CDR2 ANQGSEA, per germline. This CDR3 region has 13 residues. DNA of the CDR3: TGCAGCGTTGAAACAGGGTATGCCTACGAGCAGTACTTC. Translating it yields CSVETGYAYEQYF.

This clonotype was counted only a few times. The chain has TRBV20-1 and TRBJ2-5; D possibly corresponds to TRBD1 (6 bases). The CDR3 extends over 14 amino acids. The V gene's germline CDR1 is DFQATT and CDR2 SNEGSKA (reference sequence). The chain's CDR3 is CSLLTGQWGETQYF. The CDR3, as DNA: TGCAGCCTTTTGACGGGACAATGGGGAGAGACCCAGTACTTC.

The chain recombines TRBV2 with TRBJ1-4; D possibly corresponds to TRBD1 (5 bases). This CDR3 has 12 residues. Deletions cut 6 bases from V and 8 bases from J, with 10 bases between. CDR1 is SNHLY and CDR2 is FYNNEI in the germline V gene. For the CDR3, the DNA is TGTGCCAGCAGCAGGGAGGGCGAAAAACTGTTTTTT. Amino acids: CASSREGEKLFF.

The gene calls are TRBV6-5 and TRBJ2-4; a weak D match, TRBD2 (5 bases). The DNA matches TRBJ2-7 better at its end, which makes the J call doubtful. Germline V CDR1 and CDR2: MNHEY, SVGAGI. The CDR3 consists of 14 residues. The CDR3 here is CASSYLSDRGEQYF. CDR3 DNA sequence: TGTGCCAGCAGTTACCTGTCGGATCGGGGCGAGCAGTACTTC.

Written as DNA, the CDR3 is TGCAGCGTTGAACGCGCAGGGAACACTGAAGCTTTCTTT. This encodes CSVERAGNTEAFF. The gene calls are TRBV29-1 and TRBJ1-1, with D unresolved. V was pared by 2 bases and J by 1 base, with 8 bases between. Looked up from germline, CDR1 is SQVTM and CDR2 is ANQGSEA. CDR3 length: 13 amino acids.

V is TRBV5-6 and J is TRBJ2-3, with D perhaps assigned TRBD1 or TRBD2 (5 bases each). The CDR3 length is 17 residues. Trimming removed 0 bases at V and 2 bases at J, with 16 bases between. From germline, CDR1 is SGHDT and CDR2 YYEEEE. Here the CDR3 reads CASSLGFRGASTDTQYF. For the CDR3, the DNA is TGTGCCAGCAGCTTGGGCTTTCGGGGCGCCTCCACAGATACGCAGTATTTT.

In this sample, this clonotype turned up a few times. The chain couples TRBV5-1 to TRBJ2-5; D is perhaps TRBD1 (6 bases). Matching the DNA end better, TRBJ2-7 makes the J call doubtful. This CDR3 comprises 15 residues. Germline V gene lookup returns CDR1 SGHRS and CDR2 YFSETQ. The CDR3 protein is CASSFGHTGKGEQYF. CDR3 bases: TGCGCCAGCAGCTTTGGCCATACAGGGAAGGGCGAGCAGTACTTC.

This CDR3 is CASSLGGFIYTAYEQYF. The DNA of the CDR3 is TGTGCCAGCAGCTTAGGAGGCTTCATTTATACCGCCTACGAGCAGTACTTC. V gene TRBV7-2 combines with J gene TRBJ2-7; D unclear. The CDR3 extends over 17 amino acids. The V and J ends lost 1 base and 2 bases respectively, with 18 bases between them. Looked up from germline, CDR1 is SGHTA and CDR2 is FQGNSA.

The chain is built from TRBV12-3 or TRBV12-4 and TRBJ2-1; 9 bases match TRBD1. The CDR3 totals 16 residues. V was pared by 7 bases and J by 7 bases, with 14 bases of the junction left unmatched. The CDR3 protein is CASIPARQGGENEQFF. The CDR3, as DNA: TGTGCCAGCATCCCCGCTAGACAGGGGGGTGAAAATGAGCAGTTCTTC.

This clonotype was seen at least ten times. The CDR3 loop reads CASSLTRDGYNEQFF. CDR3 sequence (DNA): TGTGCCAGCAGTTTAACCCGGGACGGCTACAATGAGCAGTTCTTC. The chain uses TRBV28 and TRBJ2-1; D tentatively reads TRBD1 or TRBD2 (5 bases each). CDR3 length equals 15 residues. Between the trimmed V and J ends, which lost 2 bases and 3 bases, there was a span of 11 bases. Per the germline V gene, CDR1 is MDHEN and CDR2 is SYDVKM. Filled out from reference TRBV28 and TRBJ2-1, the complete variable domain reads DVKVTQSSRYLVKRTGEKVFLECVQDMDHENMFWYRQDPGLGLRLIYFSYDVKMKEKGDIPEGYSVSREKKERFSLILESASTNQTSMYLCASSLTRDGYNEQFFGPGTRLTVL.

The genes are TRBV11-2 and TRBJ2-5, with D hard to call. Trimming took 6 bases from V and 5 from J, leaving 16 bases between them. CDR1 is SGHAT, CDR2 FQNNGV, per germline. The CDR3 spans 14 residues. Here the CDR3 DNA reads TGTGCCAGCAGTAGTTGGCGGATGCATGAGACCCAGTACTTC. This codes for CASSSWRMHETQYF.

To note about this clonotype: One base away lies a much larger clone, so this may be a sequencing read error. The rearrangement joins TRBV4-1 to TRBJ2-7; possibly TRBD1 for D (5 bases). From germline, CDR1 is MGHRA and CDR2 YSYEKL. Trimming took off 0 bases at V and 3 bases at J, with 9 bases between the two ends. The CDR3 length is 14 residues. The CDR3 coding sequence is TGCGCCAGCAGCCAAGATGCAGGGAACTACGAGCAGTACTTC. Its translation is CASSQDAGNYEQYF.

The chain uses TRBV4-2 and TRBJ2-3; 9 bases align to TRBD2. The trim removed 2 bases at V and 2 bases at J, leaving 11 bases unmatched. Per the germline V gene, CDR1 is LGHNA and CDR2 is YNFKEQ. The CDR3 has 18 residues. This chain's CDR3 is CASSQPTSSGSITDTQYF. CDR3 sequence (DNA): TGTGCCAGCAGCCAACCAACGAGTAGCGGGAGTATCACAGATACGCAGTATTTT.

This clonotype was observed a few times. Written as DNA, the CDR3 is TGTGCCAGCAGTGGACCCTCGGGCACTGAAGCTTTCTTT. Protein: CASSGPSGTEAFF. This chain uses TRBV6-1 with TRBJ1-1; no reliable D call. This CDR3 comprises 13 residues. V lost 4 bases to trimming and J lost 4 bases, with 10 bases between them. Germline V gene lookup returns CDR1 MNHNS and CDR2 SASEGT.

The chain joins TRBV4-1 to TRBJ1-4; 7 bases align to TRBD1. V lost 2 bases and J lost 7; bases outside the gene matches: 4. CDR3 length: 14 residues. Germline assignment: CDR1 MGHRA and CDR2 YSYEKL. The CDR3 DNA is TGCGCCAGCAGCCAAATAGGGGGCTTTGAAAAACTGTTTTTT. Amino acids: CASSQIGGFEKLFF.

The chain is built from TRBV29-1 and TRBJ2-6; maybe TRBD1 (7 bases). Germline CDR1 SQVTM, CDR2 ANQGSEA. The ends were cut back, 3 bases at V and 0 bases at J, with 18 bases in the middle. The CDR3 is 18 residues long. This CDR3 reads CSVEGGRQGHSGANVLTF. DNA for the CDR3: TGCAGCGTTGAGGGGGGACGACAGGGACACTCTGGGGCCAACGTCCTGACTTTC.

The chain has TRBV18 and TRBJ2-7; D is unresolved. CDR3 size: 15 residues. Germline values: CDR1 KGHSH, CDR2 LQKENI. The V gene lost 4 bases and the J gene lost 0 bases, with 13 bases spanning the gap. CDR3 loop: CASSRTAFSSYEQYF. CDR3 in DNA: TGTGCCAGCTCACGGACGGCGTTTAGCTCCTACGAGCAGTACTTC.

The chain combines TRBV28 with TRBJ2-7; D may be TRBD2 (7 bases). The CDR3 is 15 amino acids. The V gene's germline CDR1 is MDHEN and CDR2 SYDVKM. Trimming took 2 bases from V and 1 from J, leaving 12 bases between them. CDR3 DNA: TGTGCCAGCAGTTTACGGGGGGCCGTTTCCTACGAGCAGTACTTC. It encodes CASSLRGAVSYEQYF.

The chain carries TRBV12-3 or TRBV12-4 and TRBJ1-2; D uncertain. This CDR3 comprises 16 residues. Trimming took 3 bases from V and 7 from J, leaving 21 bases between them. The CDR3 reads CASSFRDEIPNSGYTF. Written as DNA, the CDR3 is TGTGCCAGCAGTTTCCGCGACGAAATACCGAACAGTGGCTACACCTTC.

V and J are TRBV27 and TRBJ1-2; 11 bases map to TRBD1. J was trimmed by 4 bases and V by 5 bases; bases with no gene match: 9. In germline, CDR1 is MNHEY, CDR2 SMNVEV (reference sequence). CDR3 size: 16 residues. The CDR3 loop reads CASSPKDRGPLYGYTF. CDR3 nucleotide sequence: TGTGCCAGCAGTCCTAAGGACAGGGGGCCTCTCTATGGCTACACCTTC.

The V and J genes are TRBV12-3 or TRBV12-4 and TRBJ1-2; TRBD1 matches 9 bases. J was trimmed by 8 bases and V by 6 bases; bases with no gene match: 13. The CDR3 length is 15 residues. Here the CDR3 reads CASSSIRQGVGGYTF. The CDR3 region has the DNA TGTGCCAGCAGCTCTATCAGACAGGGGGTGGGAGGCTACACCTTC.

V gene TRBV29-1 combines with J gene TRBJ2-1; possibly TRBD2 for D (6 bases). CDR3 length equals 12 residues. Trimming stripped 5 bases from V and 7 bases from J, with 12 bases between. The germline V gene encodes CDR1 SQVTM and CDR2 ANQGSEA. The CDR3 spells CSVRPAGNEQFF. The CDR3 DNA reads TGCAGCGTTCGGCCCGCGGGGAATGAGCAGTTCTTC.

This clonotype appeared a few times. The chain recombines TRBV5-1 with TRBJ1-2, with D maybe TRBD1 (5 bases). The CDR3 is 14 amino acids. With 4 bases removed from V and 0 bases from J, the gap between germline ends came to 10 bases. Germline CDR1 is SGHRS and CDR2 is YFSETQ. The CDR3 DNA reads TGCGCCAGCAGCACGGACACCACTAACTATGGCTACACCTTC. Its translation: CASSTDTTNYGYTF.

This clonotype was seen ten or more times. This chain joins TRBV10-3 and TRBJ2-5, with 10 nucleotides matching TRBD1. J was trimmed by 1 base and V by 6 bases; bases with no gene match: 2. Germline lookup yields CDR1 ENHRY and CDR2 SYGVKD. The CDR3 spans 14 residues. The CDR3: CAIRGQGFQETQYF. The CDR3 nucleotides read TGTGCCATCAGGGGACAGGGGTTCCAAGAGACCCAGTACTTC.

This clonotype was seen a handful of times. This chain connects TRBV14 to TRBJ2-5; D gene uncertain. The CDR3 is made up of 14 amino acids. V was cut by 8 bases and J by 0 bases, with 13 bases left in between. Germline CDR1 and CDR2: SGHDN and FVKESK. This CDR3 reads CASGAMSDQETQYF. The CDR3 DNA reads as TGTGCCAGCGGAGCCATGTCCGACCAAGAGACCCAGTACTTC.

V and J are TRBV9 and TRBJ1-6; D gene ambiguous. V was trimmed by 2 bases and J by 9 bases, leaving 15 bases between them. Germline V gene sequence: CDR1 SGDLS, CDR2 YYNGEE. The CDR3 runs 15 residues. CDR3 sequence: CASSVDLMESSPLHF. The CDR3 nucleotides read TGTGCCAGCAGCGTTGACCTGATGGAGAGTTCACCCCTCCACTTT.

This clonotype has just a few counts. The V call is TRBV7-9, the J call TRBJ2-1, with 7 bases fitting TRBD2. The CDR3 covers 15 residues. The junction had 8 bases not matched to a gene; V was cut back by 4 bases and J by 5 bases. The germline CDR1 and CDR2 sequences are SEHNR and FQNEAQ (reference sequence). DNA of the CDR3: TGTGCCAGCAGCTCGGTACTAGCGCTTGACAATGAGCAGTTCTTC. It codes for CASSSVLALDNEQFF.

In this sample, this clonotype turned up a few times. This sequence joins TRBV4-3 and TRBJ1-4; unclear D gene. CDR1 LGHNA and CDR2 YSLEER come from the germline V gene. This CDR3 is built from 17 residues. V was pared by 0 bases and J by 0 bases, with 11 bases between. CDR3 protein: CASSQEVRQPTNEKLFF. CDR3 DNA: TGCGCCAGCAGCCAAGAGGTTCGTCAGCCAACTAATGAAAAACTGTTTTTT.

The V gene is TRBV5-1, the J gene TRBJ2-1, with 7 bases that match TRBD1. J was trimmed by 2 bases and V by 0 bases; bases with no gene match: 2. From germline, CDR1 is SGHRS and CDR2 YFSETQ. CDR3 length: 15 residues. The CDR3 here is CASSLVGTAYNEQFF. The CDR3 region has the DNA TGCGCCAGCAGCTTGGTCGGGACAGCCTACAATGAGCAGTTCTTC.